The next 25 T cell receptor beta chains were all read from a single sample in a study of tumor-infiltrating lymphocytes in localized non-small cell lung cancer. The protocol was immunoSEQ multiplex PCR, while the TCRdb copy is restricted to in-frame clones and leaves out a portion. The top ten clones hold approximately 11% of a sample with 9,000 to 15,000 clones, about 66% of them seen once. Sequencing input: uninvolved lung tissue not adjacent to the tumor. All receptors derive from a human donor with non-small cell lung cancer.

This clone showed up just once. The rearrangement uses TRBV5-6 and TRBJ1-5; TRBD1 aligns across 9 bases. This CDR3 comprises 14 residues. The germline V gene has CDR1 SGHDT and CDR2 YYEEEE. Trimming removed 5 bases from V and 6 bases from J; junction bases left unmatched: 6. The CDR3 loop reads CASRRQGGSQPQHF. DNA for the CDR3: TGTGCCAGCAGGAGACAGGGGGGTAGTCAGCCCCAGCATTTT.

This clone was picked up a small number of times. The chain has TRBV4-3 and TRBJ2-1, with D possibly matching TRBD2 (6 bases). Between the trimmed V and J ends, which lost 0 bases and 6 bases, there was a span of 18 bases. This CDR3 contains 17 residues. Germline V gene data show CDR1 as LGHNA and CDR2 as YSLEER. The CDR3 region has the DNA TGCGCCAGCAGCCAAGACTACCGGTTAGAGGGAGGCAATGAGCAGTTCTTC. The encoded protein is CASSQDYRLEGGNEQFF.

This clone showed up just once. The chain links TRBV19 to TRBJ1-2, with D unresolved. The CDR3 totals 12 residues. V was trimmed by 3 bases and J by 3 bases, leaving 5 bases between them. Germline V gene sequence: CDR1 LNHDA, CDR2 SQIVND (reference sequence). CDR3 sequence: CASSIPDYGYTF. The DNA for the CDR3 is TGTGCCAGTAGTATTCCGGACTATGGCTACACCTTC.

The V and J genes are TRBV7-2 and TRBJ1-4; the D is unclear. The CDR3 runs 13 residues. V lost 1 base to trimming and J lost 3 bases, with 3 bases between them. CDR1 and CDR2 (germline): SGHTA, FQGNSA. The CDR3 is CASSLVANEKLFF. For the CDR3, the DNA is TGTGCCAGCAGCTTAGTTGCTAATGAAAAACTGTTTTTT.

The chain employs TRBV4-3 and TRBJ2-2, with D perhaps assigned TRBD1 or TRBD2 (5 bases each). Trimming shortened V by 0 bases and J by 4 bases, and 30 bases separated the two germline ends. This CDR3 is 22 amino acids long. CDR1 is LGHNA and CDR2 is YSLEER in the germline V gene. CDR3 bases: TGCGCCAGCAGCCAAGATGGGTATGGCAGGGAGAATCACACTAAAGGCACCGGGGAGCTGTTTTTT. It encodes CASSQDGYGRENHTKGTGELFF.

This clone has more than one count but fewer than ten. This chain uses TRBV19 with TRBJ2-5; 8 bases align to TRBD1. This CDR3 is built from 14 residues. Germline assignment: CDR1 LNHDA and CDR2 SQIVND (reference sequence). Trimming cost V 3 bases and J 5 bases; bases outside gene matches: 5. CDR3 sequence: CASSIGRGLETQYF. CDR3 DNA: TGTGCCAGTAGTATTGGCAGGGGGCTTGAGACCCAGTACTTC.

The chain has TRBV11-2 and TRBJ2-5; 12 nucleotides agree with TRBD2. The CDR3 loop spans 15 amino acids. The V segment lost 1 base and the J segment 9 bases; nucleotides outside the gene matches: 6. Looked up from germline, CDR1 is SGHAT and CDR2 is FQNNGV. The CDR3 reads CASSLASGGVTAQYF. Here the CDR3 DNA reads TGTGCCAGCAGCTTAGCTAGCGGGGGGGTCACGGCCCAGTACTTC.

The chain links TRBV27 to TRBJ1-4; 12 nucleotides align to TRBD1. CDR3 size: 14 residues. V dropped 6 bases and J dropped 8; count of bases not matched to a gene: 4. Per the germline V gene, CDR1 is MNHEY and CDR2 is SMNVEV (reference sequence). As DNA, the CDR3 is TGTGCCAGCAGCCCCGGGACAGGGGGCGAAAAACTGTTTTTT. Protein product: CASSPGTGGEKLFF.

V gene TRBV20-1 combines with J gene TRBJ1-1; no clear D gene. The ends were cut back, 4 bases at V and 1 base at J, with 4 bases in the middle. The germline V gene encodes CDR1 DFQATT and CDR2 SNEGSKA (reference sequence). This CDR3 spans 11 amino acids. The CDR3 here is CSAMGNTEAFF. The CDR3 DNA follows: TGCAGTGCTATGGGGAACACTGAAGCTTTCTTT.

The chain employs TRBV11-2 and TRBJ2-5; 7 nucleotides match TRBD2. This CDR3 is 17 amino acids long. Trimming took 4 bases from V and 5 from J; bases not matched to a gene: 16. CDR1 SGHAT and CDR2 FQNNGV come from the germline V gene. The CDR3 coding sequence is TGTGCCAGCAGCTCAAGGGCATTGGCGGGAGTCGGGGAGACCCAGTACTTC. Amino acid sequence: CASSSRALAGVGETQYF.

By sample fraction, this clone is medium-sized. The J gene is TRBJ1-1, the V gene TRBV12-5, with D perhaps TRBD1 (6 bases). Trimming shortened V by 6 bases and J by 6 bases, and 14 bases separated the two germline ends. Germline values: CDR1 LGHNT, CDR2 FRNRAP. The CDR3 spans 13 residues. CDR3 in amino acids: CASGKGVGAEAFF. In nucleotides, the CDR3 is TGTGCTAGTGGAAAGGGGGTTGGGGCTGAAGCTTTCTTT.

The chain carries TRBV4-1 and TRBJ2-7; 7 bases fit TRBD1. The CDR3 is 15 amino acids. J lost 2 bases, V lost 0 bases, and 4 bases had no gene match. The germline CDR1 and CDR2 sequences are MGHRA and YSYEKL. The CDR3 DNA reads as TGCGCCAGCAGCCAAGAGGGACAGCGAACCTACGAGCAGTACTTC. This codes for CASSQEGQRTYEQYF.

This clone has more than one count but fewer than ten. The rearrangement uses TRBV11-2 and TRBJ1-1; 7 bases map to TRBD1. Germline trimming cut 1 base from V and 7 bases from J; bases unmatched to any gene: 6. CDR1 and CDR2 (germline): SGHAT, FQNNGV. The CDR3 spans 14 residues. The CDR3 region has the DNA TGTGCCAGCAGCTTAGTCGTGACAGGGAATGAAGCTTTCTTT. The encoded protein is CASSLVVTGNEAFF.

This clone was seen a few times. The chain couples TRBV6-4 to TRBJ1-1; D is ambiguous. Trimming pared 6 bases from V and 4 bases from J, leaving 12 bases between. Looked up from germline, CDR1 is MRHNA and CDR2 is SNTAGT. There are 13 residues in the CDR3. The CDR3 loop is CASSADRGTEAFF. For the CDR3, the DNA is TGTGCCAGCAGCGCGGACCGCGGCACTGAAGCTTTCTTT.

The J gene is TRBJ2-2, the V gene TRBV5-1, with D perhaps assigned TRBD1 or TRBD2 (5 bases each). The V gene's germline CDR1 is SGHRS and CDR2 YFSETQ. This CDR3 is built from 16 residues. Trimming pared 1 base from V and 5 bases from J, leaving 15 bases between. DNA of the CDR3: TGCGCCAGCAGCTTGTCTGGGGGATCGGAAACCGGGGAGCTGTTTTTT. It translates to CASSLSGGSETGELFF.

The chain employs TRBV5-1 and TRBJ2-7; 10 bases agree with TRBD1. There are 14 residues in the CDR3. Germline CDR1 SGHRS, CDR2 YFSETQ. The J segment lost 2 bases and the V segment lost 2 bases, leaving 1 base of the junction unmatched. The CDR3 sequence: CASSFGTGAYEQYF. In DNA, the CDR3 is TGCGCCAGCAGCTTCGGGACAGGGGCCTACGAGCAGTACTTC.

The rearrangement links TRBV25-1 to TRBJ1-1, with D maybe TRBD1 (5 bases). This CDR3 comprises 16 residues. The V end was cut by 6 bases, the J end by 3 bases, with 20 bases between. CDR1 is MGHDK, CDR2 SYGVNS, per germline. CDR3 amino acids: CASREPVAGEDTEAFF. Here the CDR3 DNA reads TGTGCCAGCAGAGAACCCGTCGCGGGGGAGGACACTGAAGCTTTCTTT.

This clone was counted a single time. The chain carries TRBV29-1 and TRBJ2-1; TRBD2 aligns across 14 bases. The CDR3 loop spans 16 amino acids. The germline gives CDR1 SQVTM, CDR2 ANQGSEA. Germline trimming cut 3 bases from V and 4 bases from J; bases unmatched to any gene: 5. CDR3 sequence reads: CSVDTTSGRVYNEQFF. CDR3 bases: TGCAGCGTTGACACGACTAGCGGGAGGGTTTACAATGAGCAGTTCTTC.

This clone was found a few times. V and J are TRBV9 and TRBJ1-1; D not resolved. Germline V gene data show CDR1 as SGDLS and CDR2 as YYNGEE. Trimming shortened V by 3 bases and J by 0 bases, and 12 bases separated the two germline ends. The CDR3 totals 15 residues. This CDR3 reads CASSERWSMNTEAFF. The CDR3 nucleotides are TGTGCCAGCAGCGAACGATGGAGTATGAACACTGAAGCTTTCTTT.

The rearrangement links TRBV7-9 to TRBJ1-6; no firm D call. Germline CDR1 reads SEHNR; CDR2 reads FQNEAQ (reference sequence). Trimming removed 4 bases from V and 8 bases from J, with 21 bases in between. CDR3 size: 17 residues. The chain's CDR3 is CASSSGYDRRGHSPLHF. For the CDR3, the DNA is TGTGCCAGCAGCTCCGGATACGATAGGCGCGGACATTCACCCCTCCACTTT. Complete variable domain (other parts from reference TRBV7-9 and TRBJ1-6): DTGVSQNPRHKITKRGQNVTFRCDPISEHNRLYWYRQTLGQGPEFLTYFQNEAQLEKSRLLSDRFSAERPKGSFSTLEIQRTEQGDSAMYLCASSSGYDRRGHSPLHFGNGTRLTVT.

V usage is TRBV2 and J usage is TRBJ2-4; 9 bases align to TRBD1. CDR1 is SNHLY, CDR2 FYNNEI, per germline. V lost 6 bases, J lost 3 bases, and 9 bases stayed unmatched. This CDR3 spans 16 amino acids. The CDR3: CASRNRGLMGKNIQYF. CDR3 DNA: TGTGCCAGCAGGAACAGGGGGCTAATGGGCAAAAACATTCAGTACTTC.

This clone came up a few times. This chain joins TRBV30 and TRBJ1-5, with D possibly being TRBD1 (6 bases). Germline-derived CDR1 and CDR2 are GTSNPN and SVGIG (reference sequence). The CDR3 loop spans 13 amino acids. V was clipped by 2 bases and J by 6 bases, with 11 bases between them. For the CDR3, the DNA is TGTGCCTGGAGTTTACAGGGAGGTCAGCCCCAGCATTTT. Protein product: CAWSLQGGQPQHF. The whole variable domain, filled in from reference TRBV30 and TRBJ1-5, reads SQTIHQWPATLVQPVGSPLSLECTVEGTSNPNLYWYRQAAGRGLQLLFYSVGIGQISSEVPQNLSASRPQDRQFILSSKKLLLSDSGFYLCAWSLQGGQPQHFGDGTRLSIL.

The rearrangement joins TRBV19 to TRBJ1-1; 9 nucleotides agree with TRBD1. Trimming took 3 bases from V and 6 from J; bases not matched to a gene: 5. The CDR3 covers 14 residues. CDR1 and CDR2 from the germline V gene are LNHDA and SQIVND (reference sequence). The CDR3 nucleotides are TGTGCCAGTAGTATCCGGACAGGGGTCCCTGAAGCTTTCTTT. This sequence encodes CASSIRTGVPEAFF.

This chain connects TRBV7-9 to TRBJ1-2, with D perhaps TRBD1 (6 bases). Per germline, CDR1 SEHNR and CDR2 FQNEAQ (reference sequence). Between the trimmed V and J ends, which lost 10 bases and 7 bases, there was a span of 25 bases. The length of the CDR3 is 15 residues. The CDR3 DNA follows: TGTGCCACTCAGCCCTTAGGGGGGCATCATGGTGGCTACACCTTC. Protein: CATQPLGGHHGGYTF.

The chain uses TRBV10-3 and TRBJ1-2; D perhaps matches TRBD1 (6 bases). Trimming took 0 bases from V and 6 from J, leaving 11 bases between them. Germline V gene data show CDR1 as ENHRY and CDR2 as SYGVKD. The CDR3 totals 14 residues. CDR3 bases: TGTGCCATCAGTGAGTCGATGGGGGCGGATGGCTACACCTTC. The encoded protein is CAISESMGADGYTF.